The 25 T cell receptor beta chains listed next were all sequenced from one sample in a study of CD8+ T cells in alopecia areata. Isolated RNA was reverse transcribed into cDNA used as the sequencing template. Assay: immunoSEQ multiplex PCR; the TCRdb copy retains only in-frame clones and omits some. The sample has 150,000 or so clones, around 47% seen once. The sequenced sample consisted of CD4+ T cells sorted from blood. All receptors come from a human donor with alopecia areata.

The chain is built from TRBV5-6 and TRBJ2-2; D gene ambiguous. Between the trimmed V and J ends, which lost 0 bases and 6 bases, there was a span of 6 bases. Germline V gene lookup returns CDR1 SGHDT and CDR2 YYEEEE. The CDR3 runs 13 residues. CDR3 in DNA: TGTGCCAGCAGCTTGGGTTTGTCCGGGGAGCTGTTTTTT. Amino acids: CASSLGLSGELFF.

The chain recombines TRBV15 with TRBJ2-5; TRBD1 agrees at 8 bases. There are 15 residues in the CDR3. In germline, CDR1 is LNHNV, CDR2 YYDKDF (reference sequence). With 1 base clipped from V and 2 bases from J, the junction kept 3 bases outside the gene matches. In DNA form, the CDR3 reads TGTGCCACCAGCAGAGTCGGACAGGGACAAGAGACCCAGTACTTC. Protein: CATSRVGQGQETQYF.

This clone was counted only a few times. The V and J genes are TRBV29-1 and TRBJ1-1; the D gene is possibly TRBD1 (6 bases). This CDR3 spans 12 amino acids. CDR1 is SQVTM, CDR2 ANQGSEA, per germline. V lost 1 base and J 6 bases, leaving 9 bases between the germline ends. The CDR3 reads CSVEGAGAEAFF. The CDR3, as DNA: TGCAGCGTTGAAGGTGCAGGGGCTGAAGCTTTCTTT.

V usage is TRBV29-1 and J usage is TRBJ2-5; maybe TRBD2 (6 bases). The germline gives CDR1 SQVTM, CDR2 ANQGSEA. This CDR3 spans 15 amino acids. V was shortened by 7 bases and J by 2 bases, with 20 bases between the two germline ends. The chain's CDR3 is CSAGSGSGAQETQYF. Written as DNA, the CDR3 is TGCAGCGCTGGAAGCGGGTCAGGAGCACAAGAGACCCAGTACTTC. Using reference TRBV29-1 and TRBJ2-5 for the parts outside the CDR3, the full variable domain is SAVISQKPSRDICQRGTSLTIQCQVDSQVTMMFWYRQQPGQSLTLIATANQGSEATYESGFVIDKFPISRPNLTFSTLTVSNMSPEDSSIYLCSAGSGSGAQETQYFGPGTRLLVL.

This clone was observed a few times. The chain carries TRBV19 and TRBJ2-1, with D perhaps TRBD1 (6 bases). V was shortened by 3 bases and J by 6 bases, with 9 bases between the two germline ends. The CDR3 runs 13 residues. Per the germline V gene, CDR1 is LNHDA and CDR2 is SQIVND (reference sequence). CDR3 nucleotide sequence: TGTGCCAGTAGTATTGGCAGGGGCAATGAGCAGTTCTTC. Its protein is CASSIGRGNEQFF.

This chain uses TRBV5-1 with TRBJ2-5, with 7 positions matching TRBD1. The CDR3 has 14 residues. After removal of 4 bases from V and 1 base from J, the junction contained 4 bases not matched to a gene. CDR1 SGHRS and CDR2 YFSETQ come from the germline V gene. The CDR3 DNA reads as TGCGCCAGCAGCCTACAGGGGATCCAAGAGACCCAGTACTTC. This codes for CASSLQGIQETQYF.

This clone was recorded a few times. This chain connects TRBV5-1 to TRBJ2-6, with TRBD1 identical over 7 bases. The CDR3 totals 16 residues. V gave up 8 bases and J gave up 0 bases; unmatched junction bases: 8. Germline CDR1 and CDR2: SGHRS and YFSETQ. The CDR3 coding sequence is TGCGCCAGTTCCGGGACAGCCCTCTCTGGGGCCAACGTCCTGACTTTC. It codes for CASSGTALSGANVLTF.

The V call is TRBV6-6, the J call TRBJ1-1; 9 nucleotides agree with TRBD1. Germline V CDR1 and CDR2: MNHNY, SVGAGI (reference sequence). This CDR3 spans 15 amino acids. Trimming took 4 bases from V and 7 from J; bases not matched to a gene: 10. The CDR3 region has the DNA TGTGCCAGCAGTTCCGGGACAGGGCCTCCCGATGAAGCTTTCTTT. Amino acid sequence: CASSSGTGPPDEAFF.

This clone came up once. The chain couples TRBV30 to TRBJ2-2; perhaps TRBD2 as D (5 bases). V lost 1 base, J lost 4 bases, and 10 bases lay in between. Germline CDR1 and CDR2: GTSNPN and SVGIG (reference sequence). This CDR3 spans 14 amino acids. The CDR3, as DNA: TGTGCCTGGAGTGGAGGGTTGCGCACCGGGGAGCTGTTTTTT. Its translation: CAWSGGLRTGELFF.

The table lists this clone with a few counts. This chain uses TRBV7-9 with TRBJ2-3; TRBD2 might be the D (6 bases). V shed 6 bases and J shed 1 base, with 17 bases lying between them. This CDR3 spans 16 amino acids. Germline V lookup: CDR1 SEHNR, CDR2 FQNEAQ (reference sequence). The CDR3: CASRELGGTGTDTQYF. The CDR3 DNA follows: TGTGCCAGCAGGGAACTAGGCGGGACGGGCACAGATACGCAGTATTTT.

This clone was observed a few times. The gene calls are TRBV28 and TRBJ2-6, with D unclear. There are 13 residues in the CDR3. The V and J ends lost 2 bases and 2 bases respectively, with 1 base between them. CDR1 is MDHEN and CDR2 is SYDVKM in the germline V gene. The CDR3 nucleotides read TGTGCCAGCAGTTTACCTGGGGCCAACGTCCTGACTTTC. Translated, it gives CASSLPGANVLTF.

This clone has more than one count but fewer than ten. The chain joins TRBV5-1 to TRBJ2-1, with a possible D match to TRBD2 (5 bases). The germline CDR1 and CDR2 sequences are SGHRS and YFSETQ. This CDR3 is 13 amino acids long. Trimming removed 4 bases from V and 6 bases from J, with 11 bases in between. The CDR3 bases are TGCGCCAGCAGCCCCCCCAGCGGCAATGAGCAGTTCTTC. Its protein is CASSPPSGNEQFF.

This clone was seen a handful of times. CDR3 protein: CASSLAGGDTQYF. The CDR3 DNA sequence: TGTGCCAGCAGCTTAGCCGGCGGAGATACGCAGTATTTT. This chain connects TRBV7-3 to TRBJ2-3; no definite D call. Germline lookup yields CDR1 SGHTA and CDR2 FQGTGA. CDR3 length equals 13 residues. V lost 2 bases and J lost 5, with 8 bases in between.

The chain has TRBV2 and TRBJ1-1; 8 bases agree with TRBD1. The CDR3 has 16 residues. The junction had 15 bases not matched to a gene; V was cut back by 9 bases and J by 3 bases. Germline-derived CDR1 and CDR2 are SNHLY and FYNNEI. This CDR3 is CARAHDEDRGDTEAFF. CDR3 DNA: TGTGCCAGGGCCCACGATGAAGACAGGGGTGACACTGAAGCTTTCTTT.

The chain combines TRBV29-1 with TRBJ2-5; D ambiguous. Germline V lookup: CDR1 SQVTM, CDR2 ANQGSEA. V shed 4 bases and J shed 4 bases, with 13 bases lying between them. The CDR3 extends over 13 amino acids. As DNA, the CDR3 is TGCAGCGTTGTATGGGGTTTTGGAGAGACCCAGTACTTC. It translates to CSVVWGFGETQYF.

This chain connects TRBV7-9 to TRBJ2-4; D is uncertain. Germline assignment: CDR1 SEHNR and CDR2 FQNEAQ (reference sequence). Between the trimmed V and J ends, which lost 6 bases and 0 bases, there was a span of 12 bases. The CDR3 has 15 amino acids. The CDR3 DNA sequence: TGTGCCAGCAGTTTACATCCTCTAGCCAAAAACATTCAGTACTTC. It encodes CASSLHPLAKNIQYF.

This chain joins TRBV5-1 and TRBJ1-5; a weak D match, TRBD1 (6 bases). The germline V and J ends were trimmed by 4 bases and 2 bases, with 10 bases remaining between them. Looked up from germline, CDR1 is SGHRS and CDR2 is YFSETQ. The CDR3 is 14 residues long. Here the CDR3 DNA reads TGCGCCAGCAGCGCACAGGGAGGCAATCAGCCCCAGCATTTT. Protein: CASSAQGGNQPQHF. Supplemented by reference TRBV5-1 and TRBJ1-5, the full variable domain reads KAGVTQTPRYLIKTRGQQVTLSCSPISGHRSVSWYQQTPGQGLQFLFEYFSETQRNKGNFPGRFSGRQFSNSRSEMNVSTLELGDSALYLCASSAQGGNQPQHFGDGTRLSIL.

As to this clone: Other DNA variants within this sample encode the same CDR3. The chain uses TRBV20-1 and TRBJ2-3, with no clear D. CDR1 is DFQATT, CDR2 SNEGSKA, per germline (reference sequence). Trimming cost V 3 bases and J 2 bases, with 3 bases left between them. The CDR3 has 11 residues. In nucleotides, the CDR3 is TGCAGTGCTAGGTACACAGATACGCAGTATTTT. Translating it yields CSARYTDTQYF.

This clone was found a few times. The rearrangement links TRBV27 to TRBJ2-3, with 10 bases lining up with TRBD2. J lost 3 bases, V lost 6 bases, and 6 bases had no gene match. CDR1 is MNHEY and CDR2 is SMNVEV in the germline V gene (reference sequence). The CDR3 is made up of 15 amino acids. The chain's CDR3 is CASSPGTSVTDTQYF. CDR3 DNA: TGTGCCAGCAGCCCCGGGACTAGCGTTACAGATACGCAGTATTTT.

This clone was picked up a small number of times. The genes are TRBV19 and TRBJ1-3; D is undetermined. Germline V gives CDR1 LNHDA, CDR2 SQIVND (reference sequence). V was clipped by 7 bases and J by 2 bases, with 18 bases between them. The CDR3 is 16 amino acids. CDR3 protein: CASTPPGRRAGNTIYF. Here the CDR3 DNA reads TGTGCCAGTACCCCTCCGGGCAGAAGAGCTGGAAACACCATATATTTT.

This clone was picked up a small number of times. V and J are TRBV29-1 and TRBJ1-1, with TRBD1 as a possible D gene (6 bases). V was cut by 4 bases and J by 3 bases, with 15 bases left in between. The CDR3 covers 14 residues. The V gene's germline CDR1 is SQVTM and CDR2 ANQGSEA. The CDR3 region is CSVGASGEYTEAFF. The CDR3 DNA reads as TGCAGCGTTGGGGCATCAGGGGAGTACACTGAAGCTTTCTTT. Together with reference TRBV29-1 and TRBJ1-1, the CDR3 gives the full variable domain: SAVISQKPSRDICQRGTSLTIQCQVDSQVTMMFWYRQQPGQSLTLIATANQGSEATYESGFVIDKFPISRPNLTFSTLTVSNMSPEDSSIYLCSVGASGEYTEAFFGQGTRLTVV.

This clone showed up just once. The chain is built from TRBV18 and TRBJ1-2; the D is unclear. The V end was cut by 6 bases, the J end by 5 bases, with 7 bases between. This CDR3 contains 11 residues. CDR1 and CDR2 from the germline V gene are KGHSH and LQKENI. Here the CDR3 DNA reads TGTGCCAGCTCGGACGGATATGGCTACACCTTC. Its translation: CASSDGYGYTF.

The rearrangement uses TRBV30 and TRBJ2-3; D may be TRBD2 (5 bases). The CDR3 sequence is 12 residues long. Trimming removed 2 bases at V and 3 bases at J, with 6 bases between. Germline V gene data show CDR1 as GTSNPN and CDR2 as SVGIG (reference sequence). In nucleotides, the CDR3 is TGTGCCTGGAGTAGAGGGACAGATACGCAGTATTTT. This sequence encodes CAWSRGTDTQYF.

CDR3 loop: CSVEETGGLGGYTF. The CDR3 nucleotides are TGCAGCGTTGAAGAAACCGGGGGCCTAGGAGGCTACACCTTC. The chain recombines TRBV29-1 with TRBJ1-2; a weak D match, TRBD1 (6 bases). This CDR3 region has 14 residues. Germline assignment: CDR1 SQVTM and CDR2 ANQGSEA. V lost 0 bases to trimming and J lost 8 bases, with 16 bases between them.

The V call is TRBV7-9, the J call TRBJ2-1; TRBD2 agrees at 8 bases. J lost 7 bases, V lost 0 bases, and 8 bases had no gene match. CDR3 length: 16 amino acids. Germline assignment: CDR1 SEHNR and CDR2 FQNEAQ (reference sequence). CDR3 in DNA: TGTGCCAGCAGCTTAGCCTCAGGGAAGCGGGGGAATGAGCAGTTCTTC. Its translation: CASSLASGKRGNEQFF.